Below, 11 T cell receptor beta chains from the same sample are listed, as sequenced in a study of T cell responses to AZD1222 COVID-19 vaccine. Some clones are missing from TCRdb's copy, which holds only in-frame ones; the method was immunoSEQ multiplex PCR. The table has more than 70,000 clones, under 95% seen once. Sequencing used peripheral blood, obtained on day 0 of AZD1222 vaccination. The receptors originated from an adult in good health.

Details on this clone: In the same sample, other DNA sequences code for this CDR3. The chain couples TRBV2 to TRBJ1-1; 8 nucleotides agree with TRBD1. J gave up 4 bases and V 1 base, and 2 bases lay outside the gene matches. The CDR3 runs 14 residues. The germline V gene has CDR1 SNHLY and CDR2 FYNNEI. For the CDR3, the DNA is TGTGCCAGCAGTGAAGTAACAGGGGGCACTGAAGCTTTCTTT. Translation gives CASSEVTGGTEAFF.

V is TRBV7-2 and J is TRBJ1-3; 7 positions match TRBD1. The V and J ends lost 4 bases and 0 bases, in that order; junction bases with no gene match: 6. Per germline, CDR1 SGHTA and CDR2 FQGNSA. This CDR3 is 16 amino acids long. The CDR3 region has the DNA TGTGCCAGCAGCTCCGGGCCAGGGGGCTCTGGAAACACCATATATTTT. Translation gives CASSSGPGGSGNTIYF. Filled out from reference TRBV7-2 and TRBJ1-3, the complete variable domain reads GAGVSQSPSNKVTEKGKDVELRCDPISGHTALYWYRQSLGQGLEFLIYFQGNSAPDKSGLPSDRFSAERTGGSVSTLTIQRTQQEDSAVYLCASSSGPGGSGNTIYFGEGSWLTVV.

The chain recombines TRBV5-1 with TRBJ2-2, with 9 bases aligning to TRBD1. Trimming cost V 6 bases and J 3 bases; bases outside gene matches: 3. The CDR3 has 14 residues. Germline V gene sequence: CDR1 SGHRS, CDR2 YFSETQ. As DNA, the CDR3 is TGCGCCAGCACTACAGGGGGCGACACCGGGGAGCTGTTTTTT. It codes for CASTTGGDTGELFF.

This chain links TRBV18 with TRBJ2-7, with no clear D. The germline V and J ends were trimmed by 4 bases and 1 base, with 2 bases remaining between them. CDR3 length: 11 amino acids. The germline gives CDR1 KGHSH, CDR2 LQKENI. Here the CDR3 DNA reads TGTGCCAGCTCACGATCCTACGAGCAGTACTTC. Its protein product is CASSRSYEQYF. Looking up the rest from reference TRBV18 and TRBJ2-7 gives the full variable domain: NAGVMQNPRHLVRRRGQEARLRCSPMKGHSHVYWYRQLPEEGLKFMVYLQKENIIDESGMPKERFSAEFPKEGPSILRIQQVVRGDSAAYFCASSRSYEQYFGPGTRLTVT.

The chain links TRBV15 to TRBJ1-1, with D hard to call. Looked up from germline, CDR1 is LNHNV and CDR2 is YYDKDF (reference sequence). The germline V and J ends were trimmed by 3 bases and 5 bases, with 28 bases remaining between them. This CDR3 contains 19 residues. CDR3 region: CATSSDTTPLAGFGTEAFF. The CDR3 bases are TGTGCCACCAGCAGCGACACAACCCCCCTCGCGGGTTTCGGGACTGAAGCTTTCTTT. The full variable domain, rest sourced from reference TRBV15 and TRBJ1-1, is DAMVIQNPRYQVTQFGKPVTLSCSQTLNHNVMYWYQQKSSQAPKLLFHYYDKDFNNEADTPDNFQSRRPNTSFCFLDIRSPGLGDTAMYLCATSSDTTPLAGFGTEAFFGQGTRLTVV.

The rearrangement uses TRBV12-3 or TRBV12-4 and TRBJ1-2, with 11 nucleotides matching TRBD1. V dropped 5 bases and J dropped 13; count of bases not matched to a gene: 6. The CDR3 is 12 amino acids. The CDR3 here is CASSRDRGWVTF. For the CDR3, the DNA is TGTGCCAGCAGTCGGGACAGGGGGTGGGTCACCTTC.

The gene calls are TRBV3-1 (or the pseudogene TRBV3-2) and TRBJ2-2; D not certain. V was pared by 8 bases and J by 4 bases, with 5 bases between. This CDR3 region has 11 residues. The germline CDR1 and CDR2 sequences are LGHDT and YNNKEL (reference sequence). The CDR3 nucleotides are TGTGCCAGCGGCGGCACCGGGGAGCTGTTTTTT. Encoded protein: CASGGTGELFF.

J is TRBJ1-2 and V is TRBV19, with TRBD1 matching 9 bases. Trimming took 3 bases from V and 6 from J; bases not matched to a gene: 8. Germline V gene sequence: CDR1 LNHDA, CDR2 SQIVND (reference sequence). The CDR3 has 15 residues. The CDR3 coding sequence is TGTGCCAGTAGTATTTTGAACAGGGGGCAGAATGGCTACACCTTC. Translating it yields CASSILNRGQNGYTF.

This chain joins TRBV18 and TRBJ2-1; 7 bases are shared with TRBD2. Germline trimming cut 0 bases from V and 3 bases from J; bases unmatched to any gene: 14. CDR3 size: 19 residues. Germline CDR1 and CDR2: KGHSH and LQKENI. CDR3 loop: CASSPPPFGRGMNYNEQFF. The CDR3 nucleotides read TGTGCCAGCTCACCACCGCCTTTTGGGCGGGGGATGAACTACAATGAGCAGTTCTTC.

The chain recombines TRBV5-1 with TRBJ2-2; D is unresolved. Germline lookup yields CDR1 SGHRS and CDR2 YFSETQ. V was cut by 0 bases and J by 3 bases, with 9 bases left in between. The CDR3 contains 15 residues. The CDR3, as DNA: TGCGCCAGCAGCTTGGGAGACACCTACACCGGGGAGCTGTTTTTT. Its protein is CASSLGDTYTGELFF.

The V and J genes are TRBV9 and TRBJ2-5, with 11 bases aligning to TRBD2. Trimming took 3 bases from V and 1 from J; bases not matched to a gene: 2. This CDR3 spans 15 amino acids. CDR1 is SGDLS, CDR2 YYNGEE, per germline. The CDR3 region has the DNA TGTGCCAGCAGCGCTAGCGGGAGGCCCCAAGAGACCCAGTACTTC. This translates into CASSASGRPQETQYF.